This T cell receptor beta chain originates from a study of T cells in Graves' hyperthyroidism and ophthalmopathy (dated by TCRdb to the late 2010s). For context, the study as a whole: Peripheral blood samples were taken at the time of initial diagnosis, prior to any treatment. After blood sampling, hyperthyroidism patients were treated with methimazole at a starting dose of 30 mg daily, and ophthalmopathy patients were treated with high-dose intravenous methylprednisolone. Prospective prediction of ophthalmopathy was tested in an independent validation cohort of 18 to 20 hyperthyroidism patients and around 16 patients who later progressed to ophthalmopathy. To identify distinguishing TCR V-J signatures, a discovery cohort of some 99 patients was used, comprising fewer than 45 with Graves' ophthalmopathy and around 57 with stable Graves' hyperthyroidism. The paper reports TCR Vbeta CDR3 sequencing of 130 to 150 peripheral blood samples: 43 ophthalmopathy, under 80 hyperthyroidism and about 17 progressor patients. Thyroid tissue and blood T-cell repertoires from six Graves' hyperthyroidism patients were also compared in the study. For training and testing, the roughly 97 patients in the discovery cohort were randomly divided in a 7:3 ratio.

Points the paper makes about the study in general: Most expanded thyroid clonotypes (frequency above 0.001) were also found in blood, which suggests that blood repertoires may mirror thyroid immune responses. In validation, the model predicted progression to ophthalmopathy with 65% to 71% sensitivity and 72.22% specificity, a median of about 6 months before onset. Ophthalmopathy was separated from stable hyperthyroidism by a 13 V-J signature model, with 85% to 90% sensitivity and about 81% specificity obtained in cross-validation and 80%/75% obtained in testing. Sample size was not statistically predetermined, and blinding of investigators to group allocation was not performed.

Of note for this clonotype: The target of this receptor is not known. No much larger clone is present one base from it, and per-base qualities are unavailable.

The TCR beta CDR3 regions were amplified from the RNA transcripts. A first-round RT-PCR of the TCR CDR3 used the HTBI primer set with the Qiagen OneStep RT-PCR kit. Libraries were constructed in a second round of multiplex PCR, after which size selection and purification were carried out. Paired-end sequencing of the libraries was performed with 100 bp reads on an Illumina HiSeq2000. In the paper's pipeline: Raw data were processed with SOAPnuke, discarding reads with adapters, uncalled bases, mean Phred below 15, or no exact constant-primer or identifier match. COPE v1.2.5 was used to merge high-quality paired reads, and clonotypes were defined as unique nucleotide sequences. MiTCR v1.1 was used to align clonotypes to the IMGT TRBV, TRBD and TRBJ reference segments. Analysis was restricted to V-J combinations with a frequency above 0.0001, which covered roughly 99% of repertoires. The TCS score was defined as F50 (clonal expansion) divided by E x V (chaos), with BLOSUM62-based TCRdist calculated between CDR3 peptides within each V-J. Welch's t-statistics and random forest reduced around 550 V-J features to around 14, which were used in a naive Bayes classifier (R e1071). The public reads were reanalyzed by TCRdb: fastp trimming at Q25, MiXCR alignment, in-frame beta chains only. When rows share a CDR3 protein, they turn into one entry using the most common DNA and genes. TCRdb's processing, not the authors' own work, is the source of the V and J calls. Across this sample there are tens of thousands of distinct CDR3 sequences, with around half seen only once. The top ten clones comprise 6.2% of the sample.

The germline V gene yields SGHTA for CDR1 and FQGTGA for CDR2. There are 8 amino acids in the CDR3, from cysteine to phenylalanine inclusive. Only the CDR3 part of the read is kept: 24 bases, read in frame from the first base. V and J lose 7 bases and 15 bases, and a span of 4 bases separates them. The hyperthyroidism patients were between 18 and 65 years old and newly diagnosed, with a disease duration of less than 2 months. Exclusion was applied to patients with uncontrolled infections, other autoimmune diseases, pregnancy or lactation. Diagnoses relied on clinical symptoms, serum thyroxine and TRAb, thyroid ultrasound and orbital computed tomography. Blood from progressor patients was drawn when they were first diagnosed with hyperthyroidism, before any ophthalmopathy symptoms appeared. Ficoll-Paque density gradient centrifugation was used to isolate PBMCs from about 9 ml of fresh peripheral blood. Progressor patients were initially diagnosed with Graves' hyperthyroidism and developed ophthalmopathy during follow-up. Trizol reagent was used to extract total RNA, and RNA quality was then checked on an Agilent 2100 Bioanalyzer.

Sequencing was done on a sample of blood. This chain is built from TRBV7-3 and TRBJ1-6, with an unclear D gene assignment. This TCR came from a woman in her forties or fifties with Graves' hyperthyroidism that later progressed to Graves' ophthalmopathy. The bases read TGTGCCAGCACCCACCTCCACTTT. It translates to CASTHLHF.